This entry features one T cell receptor (beta chain) sequence. This CDR3 has 16 residues. Germline V CDR1 and CDR2: SGHRS, YFSETQ. Unmatched junction bases numbered 11, after V lost 3 bases and J lost 6 bases. These data come from a study of blood T cell repertoires in COVID-19. In the study overall: Samples representing acute and convalescent COVID-19 were sourced from the United States, Italy and Spain. PBMCs, B-cell-depleted T cells, or T cells provided the cDNA or gDNA that made up the material.

The authors' processing: How many nucleated cells were present was estimated from reference gene primer amplification. The table came from immunoSEQ multiplex PCR; TCRdb's copy has only in-frame clones and leaves some out. Clonal size and the V and J genes are those of that table, whereas D and trimming came from the DNA. The sample has under 500,000 clones; about 89% are singletons. The sample taken for sequencing was peripheral blood. The clonotype originates from a woman in her 30s with acute or convalescent COVID-19. The genes are TRBV5-1 and TRBJ1-4; 7 bases are a match to TRBD1. The CDR3 reads CASSSLGDRVDEKLFF. The CDR3 region has the DNA TGCGCCAGCAGCTCGTTGGGAGACAGGGTGGATGAAAAACTGTTTTTT.